This paragraph covers one T cell receptor (beta chain) sequence. This sample was taken from a study of cytomegalovirus exposure and HLA in healthy donors. J lost 0 bases, V lost 3 bases, and 2 bases had no gene match. The V gene's germline CDR1 is GTSNPN and CDR2 SVGIG (reference sequence). The CDR3 runs to 14 residues. PCR primers comprised 60 Vbeta and 13 Jbeta primers. The assay was immunoSEQ multiplex PCR, and TCRdb's table has in-frame clones only and misses some. The sample lists over 50,000 clones, around 80% occurring once. The receptor was isolated from a man aged 45-65 years in good health and CMV-seropositive. The rearrangement links TRBV30 to TRBJ1-3; 7 nucleotides align to TRBD1. Sequencing was done on a sample of PBMCs. The CDR3, as DNA: TGTGCCTGGAGCCCAGGGGGCTCTGGAAACACCATATATTTT. Protein product: CAWSPGGSGNTIYF.